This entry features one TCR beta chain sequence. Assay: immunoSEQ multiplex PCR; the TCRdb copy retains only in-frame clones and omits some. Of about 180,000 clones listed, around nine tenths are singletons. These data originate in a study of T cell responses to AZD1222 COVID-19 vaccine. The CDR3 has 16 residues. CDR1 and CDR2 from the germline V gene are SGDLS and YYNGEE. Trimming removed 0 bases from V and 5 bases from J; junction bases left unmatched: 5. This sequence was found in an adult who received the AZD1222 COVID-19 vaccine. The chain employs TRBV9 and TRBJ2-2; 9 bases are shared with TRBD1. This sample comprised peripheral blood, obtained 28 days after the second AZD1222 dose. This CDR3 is CASSVAQGAGTGELFF. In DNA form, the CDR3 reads TGTGCCAGCAGCGTAGCACAGGGGGCTGGTACCGGGGAGCTGTTTTTT.